This is a list of T cell receptor beta chains from one sample in a study of cytomegalovirus exposure and HLA in healthy donors. Data came from immunoSEQ multiplex PCR; TCRdb stores just in-frame clones and leaves some out. Counted here are more than 95,000 clones, approximately 86% occurring once; the ten biggest clones make up 6.1%. The sample consisted of PBMCs. These receptors were taken from a young man in good health and CMV-seronegative. Each CDR3 is given with its conserved first and last residue. D genes are given only for firm matches. Clone size is stated in some rows and not others, as once, few, many or a class when expanded.

d_call j_call clone_size v_call cdr3_aa cdr3_nt
NA TRBJ1-3 few TRBV12-5 CASGTQSSGNTIYF TGTGCTAGTGGTACACAAAGTTCTGGAAACACCATATATTTT
NA TRBJ2-3 few TRBV9 CASSPSGGNTDTQYF TGTGCCAGCAGCCCCTCTGGGGGGAACACAGATACGCAGTATTTT
NA TRBJ1-5 few TRBV27 CASSGPKNQPQHF TGTGCCAGCAGTGGCCCGAAGAATCAGCCCCAGCATTTT
NA TRBJ1-1 NA TRBV6-6 CASRALDTEAFF TGTGCCAGCAGGGCCCTTGACACTGAAGCTTTCTTT
NA TRBJ2-2 once TRBV10-3 CAIQTNTGELFF TGTGCCATCCAAACGAACACCGGGGAGCTGTTTTTT
TRBD2 TRBJ2-7 NA TRBV7-2 CASSLSGGVQYEQYF TGTGCCAGCAGCTTATCGGGGGGGGTACAGTACGAGCAGTACTTC
NA TRBJ1-1 few TRBV5-6 CASSPDSILNTEAFF TGTGCCAGCAGCCCGGACAGCATCTTGAACACTGAAGCTTTCTTT
TRBD2 TRBJ2-7 NA TRBV7-9 CATLRRSSGKYEQYF TGTGCCACCCTCCGTCGCAGTAGCGGGAAATACGAGCAGTACTTC
TRBD1 TRBJ1-1 once TRBV10-1 CASSGLPGGDLATEAFF TGCGCCAGCAGTGGGCTTCCAGGGGGCGATCTGGCCACTGAAGCTTTCTTT
TRBD1 TRBJ2-7 NA TRBV15 CATSPGQGVGFQSEQYF TGTGCCACCAGCCCGGGACAGGGGGTCGGTTTCCAGTCCGAGCAGTACTTC
TRBD1 TRBJ2-3 NA TRBV18 CASSPGTGKTDTQYF TGTGCCAGCTCACCGGGGACAGGGAAAACAGATACGCAGTATTTT
NA TRBJ2-3 NA TRBV25-1 CASSESGLTNTDTQYF TGTGCCAGCAGTGAATCAGGGCTTACCAACACAGATACGCAGTATTTT
NA TRBJ1-5 NA TRBV21-1 CASSKNVPGLNSNQPQHF TGTGCCAGCAGCAAGAATGTGCCGGGACTAAACAGCAATCAGCCCCAGCATTTT
NA TRBJ2-2 NA TRBV6-6 CASRTNRGGELFF TGTGCCAGCAGGACCAACCGGGGCGGGGAGCTGTTTTTT
NA TRBJ1-1 NA TRBV6-5 CASSYSPVNTEAFF TGTGCCAGCAGTTACTCTCCGGTGAACACTGAAGCTTTCTTT
NA TRBJ1-2 NA TRBV5-1 CASSLAMEGYGYTF TGCGCCAGCAGCTTGGCCATGGAGGGTTATGGCTACACCTTC
TRBD1 TRBJ2-1 NA TRBV28 CASSRDRGTVYNEQFF TGTGCCAGCAGTCGGGACAGGGGGACGGTCTACAATGAGCAGTTCTTC
TRBD1 TRBJ2-5 NA TRBV29-1 CSDRDRATETQYF TGCAGCGACAGGGACAGGGCCACAGAGACCCAGTACTTC
NA TRBJ2-7 NA TRBV19 CASSIGRGSSIYEQYF TGTGCCAGTAGTATAGGTCGGGGATCCTCAATTTACGAGCAGTACTTC
TRBD2 TRBJ2-3 NA TRBV7-2 CASSLSGTSGSTDTQYF TGTGCCAGCAGCTTATCCGGGACTAGCGGGAGTACAGATACGCAGTATTTT
NA TRBJ1-1 few TRBV2 CASSEGTANTEAFF TGTGCCAGCAGTGAAGGGACAGCGAACACTGAAGCTTTCTTT
TRBD2 TRBJ2-5 NA TRBV5-1 CASSGTSGVYQETQYF TGCGCCAGCAGCGGTACTAGCGGGGTCTATCAAGAGACCCAGTACTTC
TRBD1 TRBJ2-2 NA TRBV27 CASSFRQGSVVDTGELFF TGTGCCAGCAGTTTTCGACAGGGGTCTGTAGTGGACACCGGGGAGCTGTTTTTT
NA TRBJ2-2 NA TRBV6-5 CASSYISVGELFF TGTGCCAGCAGTTACATTTCCGTCGGGGAGCTGTTTTTT
TRBD2 TRBJ2-7 NA TRBV15 CATSGGLGYEQYF TGTGCCACCAGCGGGGGACTAGGCTACGAGCAGTACTTC
NA TRBJ2-7 NA TRBV19 CASSQGYEQYF TGTGCCAGTTCCCAGGGGTACGAGCAGTACTTC
TRBD2 TRBJ2-3 NA TRBV7-3 CASSLAGLAGSDTQYF TGTGCCAGCAGCTTAGCGGGACTAGCGGGATCAGATACGCAGTATTTT
NA TRBJ1-1 NA TRBV21-1 CASSTSRDRAYEAFF TGTGCCAGCAGCACCAGCCGGGACAGGGCGTATGAAGCTTTCTTT
TRBD1 TRBJ1-1 few TRBV7-2 CASSSTGGWNTEAFF TGTGCCAGCAGCTCGACAGGGGGATGGAACACTGAAGCTTTCTTT
TRBD1 TRBJ1-2 NA TRBV7-3 CASSPQGARNAGYTF TGTGCCAGCAGCCCGCAGGGGGCGCGGAATGCTGGCTACACCTTC
NA TRBJ1-4 NA TRBV10-3 CAISGRGGETNEKLFF TGTGCCATCAGTGGACGGGGGGGCGAAACTAATGAAAAACTGTTTTTT
TRBD1 TRBJ2-7 NA TRBV28 CASSSYRGRVEQYF TGTGCCAGCAGTTCATACAGGGGGCGGGTCGAGCAGTACTTC
NA TRBJ2-1 NA TRBV5-1 CASSLAGGEQFF TGCGCCAGCAGCTTGGCCGGGGGTGAGCAGTTCTTC
NA TRBJ2-7 once TRBV4-3 CASSHHSSSYEQYF TGCGCCAGCAGCCACCACTCGAGCTCCTACGAGCAGTACTTC
TRBD1 TRBJ2-2 NA TRBV7-6 CASSAGQGITGELFF TGTGCCAGCAGCGCCGGACAGGGGATCACCGGGGAGCTGTTTTTT
TRBD2 TRBJ2-2 NA TRBV18 CASSAGLAGDTGELFF TGTGCCAGCTCCGCGGGACTAGCGGGAGACACCGGGGAGCTGTTTTTT
NA TRBJ2-1 NA TRBV7-3 CASSGRVRDEQFF TGTGCCAGCAGCGGAAGAGTTCGGGATGAGCAGTTCTTC
TRBD2 TRBJ2-7 NA TRBV10-3 CAIRPTSGSYEQYF TGTGCCATCAGACCGACTAGCGGGAGCTACGAGCAGTACTTC
NA TRBJ2-6 few TRBV6-1 CASSAGVGANVLTF TGTGCCAGCAGTGCAGGGGTTGGGGCCAACGTCCTGACTTTC
TRBD1 TRBJ1-1 once TRBV5-1 CASSGTGRIEAFF TGCGCCAGCAGCGGGACAGGGAGAATTGAAGCTTTCTTT
NA TRBJ1-4 NA TRBV12-5 CASGLVPEGSLTNEKLFF TGTGCTAGTGGTTTGGTACCGGAGGGTTCGTTGACTAATGAAAAACTGTTTTTT